This TCR beta chain was sequenced in a study of shared clonotypes between healthy human individuals. Study conclusions and caveats: For sorted subsets, rarefaction showed incomplete sequencing despite large depth. Naive subsets, compared against memory subsets, generally had larger estimated richness values. Clonotype sharing across donors was expected to vary with sequencing depth.

The ends were cut back, 0 bases at V and 0 bases at J, with 9 bases in the middle. Germline V gene data show CDR1 as MRHNA and CDR2 as SNTAGT. The CDR3 contains 17 residues. The authors divided CD4+ cells into CD45RA+ naive and CD45RA-negative memory subsets. In this sample, this clone turned up many times. Its antigen is not identified. Sequencing was performed with immunoSEQ multiplex PCR; in TCRdb, only in-frame clones are kept and a portion is missing. The sample lists around 1,000,000 clones, 60% to 80% occurring once. The TCR was taken from a man in his late teens or twenties in good health. Some clones in this sample may be carry-over from other donors' samples. The specimen was memory CD4+ T cells from PBMCs. Subset: CD45RA-negative fraction. J is TRBJ2-6 and V is TRBV6-4; a possible D gene is TRBD2 (6 bases). CDR3 region: CASSDSGRISGANVLTF. The CDR3, as DNA: TGTGCCAGCAGTGACTCTGGGAGGATCTCTGGGGCCAACGTCCTGACTTTC.